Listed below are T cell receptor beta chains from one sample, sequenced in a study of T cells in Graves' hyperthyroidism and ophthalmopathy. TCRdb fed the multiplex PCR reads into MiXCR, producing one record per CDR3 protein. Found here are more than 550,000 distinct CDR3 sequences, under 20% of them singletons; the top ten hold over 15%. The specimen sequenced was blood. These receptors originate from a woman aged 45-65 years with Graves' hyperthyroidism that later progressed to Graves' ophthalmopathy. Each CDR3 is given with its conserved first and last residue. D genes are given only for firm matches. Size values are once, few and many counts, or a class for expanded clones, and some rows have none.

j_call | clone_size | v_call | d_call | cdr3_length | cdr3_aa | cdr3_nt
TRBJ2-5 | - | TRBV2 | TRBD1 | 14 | CASSYRGLRETQYF | TGTGCCAGCAGTTACAGGGGGCTGAGGGAGACCCAGTACTTC
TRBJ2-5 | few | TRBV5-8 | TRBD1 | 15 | CASSQTGGRGETQYF | TGTGCCAGCAGTCAAACAGGGGGGCGCGGGGAGACCCAGTACTTC
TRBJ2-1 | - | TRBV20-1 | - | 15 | CSARRFGGGGNEQFF | TGCAGTGCTAGACGCTTTGGGGGGGGCGGGAATGAGCAGTTCTTC
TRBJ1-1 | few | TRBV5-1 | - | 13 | CASSLYAPQEAFF | TGCGCCAGCAGCTTGTACGCCCCCCAGGAGGCTTTCTTT
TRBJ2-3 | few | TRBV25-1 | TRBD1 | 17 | CASSEYGDRAGTDTQYF | TGTGCCAGCAGTGAATATGGGGACAGGGCTGGCACAGATACGCAGTATTTT
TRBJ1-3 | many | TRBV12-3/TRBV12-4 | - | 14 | CASSSTGPGNTIYF | TGTGCCAGCAGTTCTACAGGGCCTGGAAACACCATATATTTT
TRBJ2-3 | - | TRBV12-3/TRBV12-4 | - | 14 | CASSKGQSTDTQYF | TGTGCCAGCAGCAAAGGACAGAGCACAGATACGCAGTATTTT
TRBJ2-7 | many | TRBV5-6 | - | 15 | CASSLGYGSYVEQYF | TGTGCCAGCAGCTTAGGATATGGATCCTACGTCGAGCAGTACTTC
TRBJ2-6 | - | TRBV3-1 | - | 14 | CASSQDSAGSVLTF | TGTGCCAGCAGCCAAGATTCAGCAGGCAGCGTCCTGACTTTC
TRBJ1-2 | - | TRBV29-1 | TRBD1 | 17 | CSVEWAEDRGLDYGYTF | TGCAGCGTTGAATGGGCCGAGGACAGGGGGCTTGACTATGGCTACACCTTC
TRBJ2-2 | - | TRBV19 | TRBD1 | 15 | CASFAGGRDTGELFF | TGTGCCAGTTTTGCAGGGGGCAGGGACACCGGGGAGCTGTTTTTT
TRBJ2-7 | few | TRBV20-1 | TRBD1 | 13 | CSAAQGVGYEQYF | TGCAGTGCGGCACAGGGGGTGGGTTACGAGCAGTACTTC
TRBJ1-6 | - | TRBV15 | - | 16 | CATSIAGRSYNSPLHF | TGTGCCACCAGCATTGCGGGGCGCTCCTATAATTCACCCCTCCACTTT
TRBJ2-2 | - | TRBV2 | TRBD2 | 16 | CASSEGAGPNTGELFF | TGTGCCAGCAGTGAGGGAGCGGGGCCAAACACCGGGGAGCTGTTTTTT
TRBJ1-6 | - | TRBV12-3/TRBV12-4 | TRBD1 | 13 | CASSGDSNSPLHF | TGTGCCAGCAGCGGGGACAGCAATTCACCCCTCCACTTT